This is a list of T cell receptor beta chains from one sample in a study of blood T cell repertoires in COVID-19. The table came from immunoSEQ multiplex PCR; TCRdb's copy has only in-frame clones and leaves some out. The repertoire holds some 270,000 clones, roughly nine tenths seen once, with around 1.9% in the top ten. The sequencing input was PBMCs or T cells enriched from blood (not recorded which). These receptors were taken from a woman aged 55-70 years who had recovered from COVID-19. Each CDR3 is given with its conserved first and last residue. Fields, in order: CDR3 protein, CDR3 DNA, clone size, D gene, J gene, CDR3 length, V gene. D genes are given only for firm matches. Rows may omit the clone size; those that give it use once, few, many or a size class.

CDR3: CASSQGSRADGYTF
DNA: TGTGCCAGCAGCCAGGGGAGTCGTGCAGATGGCTACACCTTC
size: -
D: -
J: TRBJ1-2
length: 14
V: TRBV4-2

CDR3: CASSIDRVRNEQFF
DNA: TGCGCCAGCAGCATAGACAGGGTAAGGAATGAGCAGTTCTTC
size: -
D: TRBD1
J: TRBJ2-1
length: 14
V: TRBV5-1

CDR3: CASSSTSLPGDTEAFF
DNA: TGTGCCAGCAGTTCGACATCCCTTCCCGGGGACACTGAAGCTTTCTTT
size: -
D: -
J: TRBJ1-1
length: 16
V: TRBV28

CDR3: CATSRGNYGYTF
DNA: TGTGCCACCTCCCGGGGAAACTATGGCTACACCTTC
size: -
D: -
J: TRBJ1-2
length: 12
V: TRBV24-1

CDR3: CASSTVQGGETQYF
DNA: TGTGCCAGCAGCACCGTACAGGGGGGGGAGACCCAGTACTTC
size: few
D: -
J: TRBJ2-5
length: 14
V: TRBV7-9

CDR3: CAITPLAGESGELFF
DNA: TGTGCCATCACCCCGCTAGCGGGGGAATCCGGGGAGCTGTTTTTT
size: -
D: TRBD2
J: TRBJ2-2
length: 15
V: TRBV10-3

CDR3: CASSSFSGTETQYF
DNA: TGTGCCAGCAGCTCCTTTAGCGGGACGGAGACCCAGTACTTC
size: -
D: TRBD2
J: TRBJ2-5
length: 14
V: TRBV7-9

CDR3: CASSVSGERTGNTIYF
DNA: TGTGCCAGCAGTGTTTCCGGGGAGAGGACTGGAAACACCATATATTTT
size: -
D: -
J: TRBJ1-3
length: 16
V: TRBV6-1

CDR3: CASTGMDTEAFF
DNA: TGTGCCAGTACAGGGATGGACACTGAAGCTTTCTTT
size: few
D: -
J: TRBJ1-1
length: 12
V: TRBV28

CDR3: CASSPFFRGSTEAFF
DNA: TGTGCCAGCAGCCCTTTCTTCCGGGGGAGCACTGAAGCTTTCTTT
size: few
D: -
J: TRBJ1-1
length: 15
V: TRBV9

CDR3: CASRDGGPRYEQYF
DNA: TGTGCCAGTAGGGACGGAGGACCGCGTTACGAGCAGTACTTC
size: few
D: -
J: TRBJ2-7
length: 14
V: TRBV19

CDR3: CASSPPSSGSYEQYF
DNA: TGTGCCAGCTCACCACCTTCTAGCGGGAGCTACGAGCAGTACTTC
size: -
D: TRBD2
J: TRBJ2-7
length: 15
V: TRBV18

CDR3: CATSEHTSGSRDTQYF
DNA: TGTGCCACCAGTGAACATACTAGCGGGAGTAGGGATACGCAGTATTTT
size: few
D: TRBD2
J: TRBJ2-3
length: 16
V: TRBV24-1

CDR3: CASSPPAGNYGYTF
DNA: TGTGCCAGCAGTCCGCCGGCGGGAAACTATGGCTACACCTTC
size: -
D: -
J: TRBJ1-2
length: 14
V: TRBV28

CDR3: CASILLADSTDTQYF
DNA: TGCGCCAGCATCCTACTAGCGGATAGCACAGATACGCAGTATTTT
size: -
D: TRBD2
J: TRBJ2-3
length: 15
V: TRBV10-1

CDR3: CASSPLSRDDTIYF
DNA: TGTGCCAGCTCACCGCTGTCCCGGGATGACACCATATATTTT
size: -
D: -
J: TRBJ1-3
length: 14
V: TRBV18

CDR3: CASSFGQVNNEKLFF
DNA: TGTGCCAGCAGTTTCGGACAGGTCAATAATGAAAAACTGTTTTTT
size: -
D: TRBD1
J: TRBJ1-4
length: 15
V: TRBV2

CDR3: CASSGQVFEAFF
DNA: TGCGCCAGCAGCGGTCAGGTATTTGAAGCTTTCTTT
size: -
D: -
J: TRBJ1-1
length: 12
V: TRBV10-2

CDR3: CASSWGTGSGEQYF
DNA: TGCGCCAGCAGCTGGGGGACAGGGAGCGGCGAGCAGTACTTC
size: -
D: TRBD1
J: TRBJ2-7
length: 14
V: TRBV5-1

CDR3: CASSQGAAGEQYF
DNA: TGTGCCAGCAGCCAAGGTGCTGCGGGTGAGCAGTACTTC
size: -
D: -
J: TRBJ2-7
length: 13
V: TRBV3-1/TRBV3-2

CDR3: CASSPRTGGTEAFF
DNA: TGTGCCAGCAGCCCACGGACAGGGGGTACTGAAGCTTTCTTT
size: -
D: TRBD1
J: TRBJ1-1
length: 14
V: TRBV7-6

CDR3: CASSFDREVYGYTF
DNA: TGTGCCAGCAGTTTCGACAGGGAGGTCTATGGCTACACCTTC
size: -
D: TRBD1
J: TRBJ1-2
length: 14
V: TRBV28

CDR3: CASSQVGGFNQPQHF
DNA: TGCGCCAGCAGCCAAGTCGGGGGATTCAATCAGCCCCAGCATTTT
size: -
D: -
J: TRBJ1-5
length: 15
V: TRBV4-1